Sequencing of this TCR beta chain was carried out in a study of T cell clones after liver transplantation. Study summary: TCRbeta sequencing after a pre-transplant mixed lymphocyte reaction identified graft-donor-reactive clones, later tracked in post-transplant blood. Standard immunosuppression, with no induction, continued until 12-24 months after transplant.

CDR3 length: 15 amino acids. Germline CDR1 is WSHSY and CDR2 is SAAADI. The junction had 9 bases not matched to a gene; V was cut back by 7 bases and J by 6 bases. The protocol was immunoSEQ multiplex PCR, while the TCRdb copy is restricted to in-frame clones and leaves out a portion. The table records 55,000 to 80,000 clones, more than 75% of them present only once. Sorting of unstimulated PBMCs yielded separate CD3+CD4+ and CD3+CD8+ fractions. The chain couples TRBV10-2 to TRBJ2-1; 10 nucleotides line up with TRBD2. The input for sequencing was CD4+ T cells from blood, taken before liver transplant. The sequence came from a human donor who received a liver transplant. The CDR3 coding sequence is TGCGCCAGCAACCGAGCGGGAGGGCCCAGCAATGAGCAGTTCTTC. It yields the protein CASNRAGGPSNEQFF.